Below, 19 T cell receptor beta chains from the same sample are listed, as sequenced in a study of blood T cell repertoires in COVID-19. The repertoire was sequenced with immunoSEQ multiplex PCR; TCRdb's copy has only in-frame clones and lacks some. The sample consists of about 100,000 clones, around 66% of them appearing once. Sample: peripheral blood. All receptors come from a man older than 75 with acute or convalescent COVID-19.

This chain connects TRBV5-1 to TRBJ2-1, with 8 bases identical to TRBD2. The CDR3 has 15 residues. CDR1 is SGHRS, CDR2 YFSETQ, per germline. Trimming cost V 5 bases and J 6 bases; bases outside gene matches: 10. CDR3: CASRFSGLVSNEQFF. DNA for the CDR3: TGCGCCAGCAGATTTTCGGGACTAGTAAGCAATGAGCAGTTCTTC.

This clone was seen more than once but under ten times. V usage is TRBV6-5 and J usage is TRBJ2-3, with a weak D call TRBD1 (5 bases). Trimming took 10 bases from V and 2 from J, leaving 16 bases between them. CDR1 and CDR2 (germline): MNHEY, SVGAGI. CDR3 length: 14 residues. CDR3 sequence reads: CATQAIFSTDTQYF. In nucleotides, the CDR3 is TGTGCCACACAGGCGATTTTCTCCACAGATACGCAGTATTTT.

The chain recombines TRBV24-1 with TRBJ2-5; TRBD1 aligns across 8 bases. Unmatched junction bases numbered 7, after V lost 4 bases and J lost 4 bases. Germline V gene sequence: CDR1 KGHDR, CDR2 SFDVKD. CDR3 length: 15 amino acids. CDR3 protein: CATSDRQGFLETQYF. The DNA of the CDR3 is TGTGCCACCAGTGACAGACAGGGGTTCCTAGAGACCCAGTACTTC.

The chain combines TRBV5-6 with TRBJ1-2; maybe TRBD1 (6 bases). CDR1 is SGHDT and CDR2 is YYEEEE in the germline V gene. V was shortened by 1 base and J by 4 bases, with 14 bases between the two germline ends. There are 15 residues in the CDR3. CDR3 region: CASSLLAGVTYGYTF. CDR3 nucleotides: TGTGCCAGCAGCTTGTTGGCAGGGGTTACCTATGGCTACACCTTC.

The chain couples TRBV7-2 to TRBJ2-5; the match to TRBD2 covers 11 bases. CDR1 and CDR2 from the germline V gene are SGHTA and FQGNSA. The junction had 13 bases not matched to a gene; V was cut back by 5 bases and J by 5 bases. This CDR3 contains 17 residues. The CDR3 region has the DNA TGTGCCAGCAGCCAAGGCCTAGCGGGAGGTGGGAGGGAGACCCAGTACTTC. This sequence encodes CASSQGLAGGGRETQYF. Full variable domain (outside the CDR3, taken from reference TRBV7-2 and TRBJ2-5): GAGVSQSPSNKVTEKGKDVELRCDPISGHTALYWYRQSLGQGLEFLIYFQGNSAPDKSGLPSDRFSAERTGGSVSTLTIQRTQQEDSAVYLCASSQGLAGGGRETQYFGPGTRLLVL.

CDR3 amino acids: CASSPASGQGLYTEAFF. The DNA of the CDR3 is TGTGCCAGCAGTCCCGCAAGTGGACAGGGTTTGTACACTGAAGCTTTCTTT. J is TRBJ1-1 and V is TRBV6-6, with 8 nucleotides matching TRBD1. CDR3 length: 17 amino acids. V shed 5 bases and J 3 bases; nucleotides not matched to a gene: 14. From germline, CDR1 is MNHNY and CDR2 SVGAGI (reference sequence).

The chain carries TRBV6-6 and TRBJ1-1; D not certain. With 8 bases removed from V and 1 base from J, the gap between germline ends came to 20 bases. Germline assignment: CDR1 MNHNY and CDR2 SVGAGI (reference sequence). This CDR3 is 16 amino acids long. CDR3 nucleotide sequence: TGTGCCAGCTCGGACTCAACAAGTACAGAGAACACTGAAGCTTTCTTT. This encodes CASSDSTSTENTEAFF.

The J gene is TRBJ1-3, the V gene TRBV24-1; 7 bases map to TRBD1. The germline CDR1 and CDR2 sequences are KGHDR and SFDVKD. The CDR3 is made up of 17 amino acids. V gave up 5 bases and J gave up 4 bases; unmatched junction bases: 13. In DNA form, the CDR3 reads TGTGCCACCAGTGGTATTCAGGGGGGAGTCTCCGGAAACACCATATATTTT. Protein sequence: CATSGIQGGVSGNTIYF.

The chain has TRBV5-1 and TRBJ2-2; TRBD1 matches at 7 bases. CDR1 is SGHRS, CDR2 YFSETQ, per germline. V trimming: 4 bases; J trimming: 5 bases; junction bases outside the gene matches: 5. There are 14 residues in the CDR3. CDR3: CASSGTAITGELFF. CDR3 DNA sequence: TGCGCCAGCAGCGGGACAGCGATTACCGGGGAGCTGTTTTTT.

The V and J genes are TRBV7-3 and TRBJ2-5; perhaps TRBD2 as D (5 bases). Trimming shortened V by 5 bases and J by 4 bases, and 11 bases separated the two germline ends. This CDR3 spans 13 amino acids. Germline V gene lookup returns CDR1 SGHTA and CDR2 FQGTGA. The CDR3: CASSLDAGETQYF. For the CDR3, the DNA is TGTGCCAGCAGCCTCGACGCGGGAGAGACCCAGTACTTC.

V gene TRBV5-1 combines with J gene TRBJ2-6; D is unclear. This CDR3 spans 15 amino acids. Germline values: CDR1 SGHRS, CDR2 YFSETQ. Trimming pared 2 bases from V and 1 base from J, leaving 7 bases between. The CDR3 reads CASSLQPSGANVLTF. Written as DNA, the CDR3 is TGCGCCAGCAGCTTACAGCCTTCTGGGGCCAACGTCCTGACTTTC.

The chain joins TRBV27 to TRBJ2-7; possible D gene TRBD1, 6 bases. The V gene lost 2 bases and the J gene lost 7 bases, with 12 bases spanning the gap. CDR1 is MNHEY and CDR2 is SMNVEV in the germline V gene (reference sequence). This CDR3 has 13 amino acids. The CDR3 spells CASSLQGRGEQYF. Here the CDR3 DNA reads TGTGCCAGCAGTTTACAGGGGCGAGGGGAGCAGTACTTC.

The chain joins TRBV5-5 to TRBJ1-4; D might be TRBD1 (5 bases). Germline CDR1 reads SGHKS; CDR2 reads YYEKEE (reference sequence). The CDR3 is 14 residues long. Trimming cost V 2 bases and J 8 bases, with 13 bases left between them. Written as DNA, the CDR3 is TGTGCCAGCAGCTTAGGGGCAGGCGGCGAAAAACTGTTTTTT. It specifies CASSLGAGGEKLFF.

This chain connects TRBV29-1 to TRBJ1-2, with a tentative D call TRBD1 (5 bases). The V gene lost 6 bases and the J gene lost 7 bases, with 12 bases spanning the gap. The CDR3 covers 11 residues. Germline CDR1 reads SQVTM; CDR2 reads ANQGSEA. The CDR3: CSVGPGGGYTF. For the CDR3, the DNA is TGCAGCGTCGGCCCGGGGGGTGGCTACACCTTC. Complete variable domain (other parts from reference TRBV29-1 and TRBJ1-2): SAVISQKPSRDICQRGTSLTIQCQVDSQVTMMFWYRQQPGQSLTLIATANQGSEATYESGFVIDKFPISRPNLTFSTLTVSNMSPEDSSIYLCSVGPGGGYTFGSGTRLTVV.

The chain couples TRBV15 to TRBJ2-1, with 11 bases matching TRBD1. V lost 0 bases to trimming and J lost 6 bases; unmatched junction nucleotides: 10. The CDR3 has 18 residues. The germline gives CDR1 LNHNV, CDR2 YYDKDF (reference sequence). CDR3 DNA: TGTGCCACCAGCAGAGATAAAGGACAGGGGGCCCGAACCAATGAGCAGTTCTTC. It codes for CATSRDKGQGARTNEQFF. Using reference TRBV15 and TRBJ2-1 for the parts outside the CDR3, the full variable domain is DAMVIQNPRYQVTQFGKPVTLSCSQTLNHNVMYWYQQKSSQAPKLLFHYYDKDFNNEADTPDNFQSRRPNTSFCFLDIRSPGLGDTAMYLCATSRDKGQGARTNEQFFGPGTRLTVL.

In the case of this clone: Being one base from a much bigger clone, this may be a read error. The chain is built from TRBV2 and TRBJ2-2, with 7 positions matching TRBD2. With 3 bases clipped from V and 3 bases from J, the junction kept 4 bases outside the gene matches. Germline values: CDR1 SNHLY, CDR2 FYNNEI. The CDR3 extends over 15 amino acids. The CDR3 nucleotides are TGTGCCAGCAGTGAGGGGAGGGGCGACACCGGGGAGCTGTTTTTT. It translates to CASSEGRGDTGELFF.

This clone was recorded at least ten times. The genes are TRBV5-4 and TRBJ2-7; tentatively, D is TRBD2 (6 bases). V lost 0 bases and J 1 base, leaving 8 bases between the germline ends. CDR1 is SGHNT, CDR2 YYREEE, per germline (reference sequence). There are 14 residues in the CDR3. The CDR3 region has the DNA TGTGCCAGCAGCTTGGCGGCGGGATCCTACGAGCAGTACTTC. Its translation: CASSLAAGSYEQYF.

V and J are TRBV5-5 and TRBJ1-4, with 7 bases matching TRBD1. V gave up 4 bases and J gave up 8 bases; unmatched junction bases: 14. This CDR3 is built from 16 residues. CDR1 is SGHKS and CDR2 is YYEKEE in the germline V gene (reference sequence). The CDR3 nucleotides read TGTGCCAGCAGCAAACCGACAGGGCAGGACGGAGAAAAACTGTTTTTT. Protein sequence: CASSKPTGQDGEKLFF.

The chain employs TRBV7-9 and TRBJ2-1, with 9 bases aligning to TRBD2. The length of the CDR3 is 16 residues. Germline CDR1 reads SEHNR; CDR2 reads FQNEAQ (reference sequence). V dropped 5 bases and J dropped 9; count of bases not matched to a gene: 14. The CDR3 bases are TGTGCCAGCAGCCCCACCGGGACTAGCATCTTGGGTGAGCAGTTCTTC. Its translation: CASSPTGTSILGEQFF.